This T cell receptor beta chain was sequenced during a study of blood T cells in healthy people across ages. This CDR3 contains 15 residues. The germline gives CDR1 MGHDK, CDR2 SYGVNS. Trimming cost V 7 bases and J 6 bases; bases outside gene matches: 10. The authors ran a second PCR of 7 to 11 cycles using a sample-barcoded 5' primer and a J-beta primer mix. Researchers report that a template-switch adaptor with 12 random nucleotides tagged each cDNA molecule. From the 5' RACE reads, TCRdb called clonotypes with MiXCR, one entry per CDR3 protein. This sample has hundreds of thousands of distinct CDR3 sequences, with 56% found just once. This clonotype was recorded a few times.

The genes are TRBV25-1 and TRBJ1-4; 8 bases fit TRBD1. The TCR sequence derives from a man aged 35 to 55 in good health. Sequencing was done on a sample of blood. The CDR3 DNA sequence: TGTGCCAGCACCTTACCAGGGGGCGAACATGAAAAACTGTTTTTT. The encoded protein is CASTLPGGEHEKLFF.